Presented here are 14 T cell receptor beta chains from one specimen sequenced in a study of Tregs in tolerant kidney transplant recipients. TCRdb's table, derived via immunoSEQ multiplex PCR, lists solely in-frame clones and lacks some. The table includes about 20,000 clones, approximately 80% detected once. The sequencing sample was made of Tregs from blood. These receptors came from a human donor in good health.

The V and J genes are TRBV14 and TRBJ1-4; TRBD1 aligns across 7 bases. V lost 1 base to trimming and J lost 7 bases; unmatched junction nucleotides: 9. CDR1 and CDR2 from the germline V gene are SGHDN and FVKESK. The CDR3 contains 16 residues. CDR3 in amino acids: CASSQVRGRGSEKLFF. In nucleotides, the CDR3 is TGTGCCAGCAGCCAAGTCCGCGGCAGGGGGAGTGAAAAACTGTTTTTT. Filled out from reference TRBV14 and TRBJ1-4, the complete variable domain reads EAGVTQFPSHSVIEKGQTVTLRCDPISGHDNLYWYRRVMGKEIKFLLHFVKESKQDESGMPNNRFLAERTGGTYSTLKVQPAELEDSGVYFCASSQVRGRGSEKLFFGSGTQLSVL.

This chain links TRBV27 with TRBJ1-1; TRBD1 agrees at 7 bases. CDR1 MNHEY and CDR2 SMNVEV come from the germline V gene (reference sequence). V dropped 4 bases and J dropped 0; count of bases not matched to a gene: 2. CDR3 length equals 14 residues. CDR3 nucleotides: TGTGCCAGCAGTTCTGACAGGGTGAACACTGAAGCTTTCTTT. Protein: CASSSDRVNTEAFF.

CDR3 sequence: CASSIFGLGRGAGWRSNEQFF. DNA of the CDR3: TGTGCCAGTAGTATATTTGGGTTGGGGCGGGGGGCCGGTTGGAGGTCCAATGAGCAGTTCTTC. V is TRBV19 and J is TRBJ2-1; 8 bases map to TRBD2. V lost 2 bases, J lost 6 bases, and 24 bases stayed unmatched. The CDR3 consists of 21 residues. Germline V lookup: CDR1 LNHDA, CDR2 SQIVND (reference sequence). Full variable domain (missing parts from reference TRBV19 and TRBJ2-1): DGGITQSPKYLFRKEGQNVTLSCEQNLNHDAMYWYRQDPGQGLRLIYYSQIVNDFQKGDIAEGYSVSREKKESFPLTVTSAQKNPTAFYLCASSIFGLGRGAGWRSNEQFFGPGTRLTVL.

The V and J genes are TRBV4-3 and TRBJ2-7, with TRBD2 identical over 9 bases. Germline V CDR1 and CDR2: LGHNA, YSLEER. The CDR3 is 16 residues long. V was clipped by 0 bases and J by 2 bases; unmatched bases: 5. This CDR3 is CASSQEGLAGTYEQYF. As DNA, the CDR3 is TGCGCCAGCAGCCAAGAAGGTCTAGCGGGGACCTACGAGCAGTACTTC.

The chain is built from TRBV12-5 and TRBJ2-1; no definite D call. The CDR3 runs to 10 residues. V was pared by 0 bases and J by 13 bases, with 4 bases between. Germline assignment: CDR1 LGHNT and CDR2 FRNRAP. The CDR3 DNA reads as TGTGCTAGTGGTTTGGTTGTACAGTTCTTC. It is translated as CASGLVVQFF. The complete variable domain, with remaining parts taken from reference TRBV12-5 and TRBJ2-1, reads DARVTQTPRHKVTEMGQEVTMRCQPILGHNTVFWYRQTMMQGLELLAYFRNRAPLDDSGMPKDRFSAEMPDATLATLKIQPSEPRDSAVYFCASGLVVQFFGPGTRLTVL.

The gene calls are TRBV19 and TRBJ1-6; a possible D gene is TRBD1 (6 bases). Germline lookup yields CDR1 LNHDA and CDR2 SQIVND (reference sequence). The CDR3 spans 12 residues. This CDR3 is CASGHFNSPLHF. The CDR3 bases are TGTGCGTCGGGACACTTTAATTCACCCCTCCACTTT.

This chain connects TRBV7-2 to TRBJ2-3; no firm D call. With 5 bases removed from V and 4 bases from J, the gap between germline ends came to 7 bases. Germline assignment: CDR1 SGHTA and CDR2 FQGNSA. CDR3 length equals 12 residues. The CDR3 spells CASSVVPDTQYF. For the CDR3, the DNA is TGTGCCAGCAGCGTAGTCCCAGATACGCAGTATTTT.

Sample share makes this clone large. The gene calls are TRBV2 and TRBJ1-5; 9 positions match TRBD1. CDR3 size: 14 residues. The V and J ends lost 6 bases and 6 bases, in that order; junction bases with no gene match: 6. Germline CDR1 and CDR2: SNHLY and FYNNEI. The DNA for the CDR3 is TGTGCCAGCAGCGAACAGGGGGCGGGTCAGCCCCAGCATTTT. This codes for CASSEQGAGQPQHF. The variable domain in full, with the rest retrieved from reference TRBV2 and TRBJ1-5, is EPEVTQTPSHQVTQMGQEVILRCVPISNHLYFYWYRQILGQKVEFLVSFYNNEISEKSEIFDDQFSVERPDGSNFTLKIRSTKLEDSAMYFCASSEQGAGQPQHFGDGTRLSIL.

This clone was detected only once. This chain uses TRBV9 with TRBJ2-1, with a weak D call TRBD2 (6 bases). V lost 4 bases and J 10 bases, leaving 27 bases between the germline ends. Germline lookup yields CDR1 SGDLS and CDR2 YYNGEE. The CDR3 is made up of 17 amino acids. CDR3 sequence reads: CASSPGWGDDLQLEQFF. The DNA of the CDR3 is TGTGCCAGCAGCCCCGGCTGGGGGGACGACCTACAATTGGAGCAGTTCTTC.

The V gene is TRBV7-9, the J gene TRBJ1-5; no clear D gene. CDR1 and CDR2 (germline): SEHNR, FQNEAQ (reference sequence). Trimming shortened V by 3 bases and J by 5 bases, and 8 bases separated the two germline ends. CDR3 length equals 13 residues. CDR3 protein: CASSFGKDQPQHF. As DNA, the CDR3 is TGTGCCAGCAGCTTCGGGAAAGATCAGCCCCAGCATTTT.

The sample holds a few counts of this clone. The chain carries TRBV5-1 and TRBJ2-7; D possibly corresponds to TRBD1 (6 bases). Germline CDR1 reads SGHRS; CDR2 reads YFSETQ. V was pared by 1 base and J by 1 base, with 15 bases between. The CDR3 runs to 16 residues. CDR3 nucleotides: TGCGCCAGCAGCTTGAGAGGGGGAATGGGTTCCTACGAGCAGTACTTC. Translation gives CASSLRGGMGSYEQYF. Looking up the rest from reference TRBV5-1 and TRBJ2-7 gives the full variable domain: KAGVTQTPRYLIKTRGQQVTLSCSPISGHRSVSWYQQTPGQGLQFLFEYFSETQRNKGNFPGRFSGRQFSNSRSEMNVSTLELGDSALYLCASSLRGGMGSYEQYFGPGTRLTVT.

The chain combines TRBV18 with TRBJ2-6, with 9 bases fitting TRBD1. After removal of 3 bases from V and 5 bases from J, the junction contained 8 bases not matched to a gene. Germline V gives CDR1 KGHSH, CDR2 LQKENI. The CDR3 consists of 17 residues. CDR3 bases: TGTGCCAGCTCACCCCGGGACAGGGCCCTCAGGGCCAACGTCCTGACTTTC. This sequence encodes CASSPRDRALRANVLTF.

The rearrangement links TRBV6-1 to TRBJ2-3; 8 nucleotides align to TRBD1. CDR1 and CDR2 (germline): MNHNS, SASEGT. The CDR3 sequence is 14 residues long. With 3 bases clipped from V and 6 bases from J, the junction kept 5 bases outside the gene matches. The CDR3 DNA is TGTGCCAGCAGTGACAGGGGGCCGAGTGATACGCAGTATTTT. It encodes CASSDRGPSDTQYF.

V is TRBV29-1 and J is TRBJ2-5, with no clear D. Germline lookup yields CDR1 SQVTM and CDR2 ANQGSEA. Trimming removed 3 bases at V and 5 bases at J, with 16 bases between. The CDR3 runs 14 residues. The CDR3 protein is CSVELASQAETQYF. CDR3 DNA: TGCAGCGTTGAGTTGGCCAGCCAGGCGGAGACCCAGTACTTC.